Below, 22 T cell receptor beta chains from the same sample are listed, as sequenced in a study of memory CD4+ T cells and cytomegalovirus serostatus. The sort gate was single viable CD3+CD4+CD8-CD45RO+ cells for memory CD4+ T cells. Assay: immunoSEQ multiplex PCR; the TCRdb copy retains only in-frame clones and omits some. The sample includes under 85,000 clones, roughly 78% seen only once; the top ten take just over 2.5%. Sequenced input: memory CD4+ T cells from blood. The receptors stem from an adult in good health and CMV-seropositive.

In its sample, this clone was seen a few times. This chain joins TRBV18 and TRBJ2-2; D is unclear. Germline-derived CDR1 and CDR2 are KGHSH and LQKENI. The CDR3 totals 14 residues. With 3 bases removed from V and 5 bases from J, the gap between germline ends came to 10 bases. The CDR3 spells CASSPDQITGELFF. CDR3 sequence (DNA): TGTGCCAGCTCACCGGACCAAATTACCGGGGAGCTGTTTTTT. The full variable domain, rest sourced from reference TRBV18 and TRBJ2-2, is NAGVMQNPRHLVRRRGQEARLRCSPMKGHSHVYWYRQLPEEGLKFMVYLQKENIIDESGMPKERFSAEFPKEGPSILRIQQVVRGDSAAYFCASSPDQITGELFFGEGSRLTVL.

The chain carries TRBV5-4 and TRBJ2-5, with 10 bases matching TRBD2. This CDR3 is built from 15 residues. Looked up from germline, CDR1 is SGHNT and CDR2 is YYREEE (reference sequence). With 5 bases clipped from V and 2 bases from J, the junction kept 6 bases outside the gene matches. CDR3 amino acids: CASSPSGGAQETQYF. The CDR3 DNA reads as TGTGCCAGCAGTCCTAGCGGGGGTGCACAAGAGACCCAGTACTTC.

The chain has TRBV7-4 and TRBJ2-3, with 11 bases identical to TRBD2. Germline CDR1 SGHVT, CDR2 SQSDAQ. J was trimmed by 5 bases and V by 3 bases; bases with no gene match: 7. The CDR3 consists of 16 residues. CDR3 DNA sequence: TGTGCCAGCAGCTTTTGCCTAGCGGGAGGTGTAGATACGCAGTATTTT. Translated, it gives CASSFCLAGGVDTQYF.

The chain is built from TRBV15 and TRBJ1-5; 7 bases align to TRBD1. Germline values: CDR1 LNHNV, CDR2 YYDKDF (reference sequence). V trimming: 0 bases; J trimming: 0 bases; junction bases outside the gene matches: 8. This CDR3 spans 18 amino acids. The CDR3: CATSRDQTGLYSNQPQHF. The CDR3 bases are TGTGCCACCAGCAGAGATCAGACAGGGTTATATAGCAATCAGCCCCAGCATTTT.

This chain links TRBV5-4 with TRBJ1-2, with TRBD1 matching 9 bases. Germline values: CDR1 SGHNT, CDR2 YYREEE (reference sequence). The CDR3 runs to 15 residues. The V gene end was trimmed by 2 bases and the J gene end by 6 bases; junction bases not matched to a gene: 8. The CDR3 sequence: CASSFPGTGTHGYTF. The CDR3 region has the DNA TGTGCCAGCAGCTTCCCCGGGACAGGGACCCATGGCTACACCTTC.

The sample holds a few counts of this clone. V is TRBV30 and J is TRBJ1-1; tentative D call: TRBD1 (5 bases). V dropped 7 bases and J dropped 4 bases, with 16 bases sitting between them. The CDR3 has 13 amino acids. Germline CDR1 reads GTSNPN; CDR2 reads SVGIG (reference sequence). CDR3 sequence (DNA): TGTGCCTCCAATTATGGGGGAGGCACTGAAGCTTTCTTT. Amino acid sequence: CASNYGGGTEAFF.

In nucleotides, the CDR3 is TGTGCCAGCAATCCTGGGGGGGCCGGGATTAGGACCCAGTACTTC. Protein: CASNPGGAGIRTQYF. The chain has TRBV28 and TRBJ2-5; tentatively, D is TRBD2 (7 bases). Trimming left V 7 bases short and J 7 bases short, with 22 bases between. This CDR3 has 15 amino acids. In germline, CDR1 is MDHEN, CDR2 SYDVKM.

The genes are TRBV30 and TRBJ1-2; TRBD1 might be the D (6 bases). V lost 4 bases and J lost 7, with 19 bases in between. Germline values: CDR1 GTSNPN, CDR2 SVGIG (reference sequence). CDR3 length: 14 residues. The CDR3 DNA is TGTGCCTGGATACGGCGGGGGGGCACGGCTGGCTACACCTTC. Translating it yields CAWIRRGGTAGYTF. The variable domain in full, completed from reference TRBV30 and TRBJ1-2, reads SQTIHQWPATLVQPVGSPLSLECTVEGTSNPNLYWYRQAAGRGLQLLFYSVGIGQISSEVPQNLSASRPQDRQFILSSKKLLLSDSGFYLCAWIRRGGTAGYTFGSGTRLTVV.

The chain combines TRBV7-2 with TRBJ1-1, with TRBD1 as a possible D gene (5 bases). V was shortened by 5 bases and J by 6 bases, with 19 bases between the two germline ends. Germline CDR1 reads SGHTA; CDR2 reads FQGNSA. The CDR3 contains 15 residues. The chain's CDR3 is CASSPSPGVVAEAFF. CDR3 nucleotides: TGTGCCAGCAGCCCCTCCCCGGGGGTAGTGGCTGAAGCTTTCTTT.

This clone was seen just once. The chain links TRBV7-2 to TRBJ2-5; the D is unclear. Trimming left V 2 bases short and J 5 bases short, with 3 bases between. Germline assignment: CDR1 SGHTA and CDR2 FQGNSA. There are 11 residues in the CDR3. The CDR3 DNA sequence: TGTGCCAGCAGCTTATGGGAGACCCAGTACTTC. This gives the protein CASSLWETQYF.

The chain has TRBV2 and TRBJ1-2; 7 positions match TRBD1. Germline V gives CDR1 SNHLY, CDR2 FYNNEI. The CDR3 has 14 residues. The V and J ends lost 7 bases and 2 bases, in that order; junction bases with no gene match: 7. In DNA, the CDR3 is TGTGCCAGCACCCGAGACAGGGACAACTATGGCTACACCTTC. It is translated as CASTRDRDNYGYTF.

This chain connects TRBV5-4 to TRBJ2-1; weak D call: TRBD2 (6 bases). CDR1 and CDR2 from the germline V gene are SGHNT and YYREEE (reference sequence). The CDR3 runs 16 residues. V lost 3 bases and J lost 2, with 15 bases in between. The CDR3 sequence: CASSSRTTLAYNEQFF. DNA for the CDR3: TGTGCCAGCAGCTCCCGGACTACTTTAGCCTACAATGAGCAGTTCTTC. Based on the CDR3 plus reference TRBV5-4 and TRBJ2-1, the full variable domain is ETGVTQSPTHLIKTRGQQVTLRCSSQSGHNTVSWYQQALGQGPQFIFQYYREEENGRGNFPPRFSGLQFPNYSSELNVNALELDDSALYLCASSSRTTLAYNEQFFGPGTRLTVL.

This rearrangement joins TRBV25-1 to TRBJ2-3; D tentatively reads TRBD1 or TRBD2 (5 bases each). CDR3 length: 17 amino acids. Germline-derived CDR1 and CDR2 are MGHDK and SYGVNS. Deletions cut 1 base from V and 0 bases from J, with 14 bases between. The DNA for the CDR3 is TGTGCCAGCAGTGAATTGGGGGACGGCCCAAGCACAGATACGCAGTATTTT. Its translation: CASSELGDGPSTDTQYF.

The rearrangement joins TRBV7-2 to TRBJ2-7; 9 bases match TRBD1. The V segment lost 5 bases and the J segment 7 bases; nucleotides outside the gene matches: 9. Germline V lookup: CDR1 SGHTA, CDR2 FQGNSA. The CDR3 length is 14 residues. CDR3 sequence (DNA): TGTGCCAGCAGCCCACAGGGGGCGCTGGGAGAGCAGTACGTC. This translates into CASSPQGALGEQYV.

The chain couples TRBV27 to TRBJ1-5, with D unclear. Between the trimmed V and J ends, which lost 7 bases and 7 bases, there was a span of 20 bases. Germline loops: CDR1 MNHEY, CDR2 SMNVEV (reference sequence). The CDR3 runs to 15 residues. In DNA, the CDR3 is TGTGCCAGCAAGCCCGGGTCCTTGATGTTGCAGCCCCAGCATTTT. As protein: CASKPGSLMLQPQHF.

The chain employs TRBV2 and TRBJ2-2; 7 bases map to TRBD2. The germline V gene has CDR1 SNHLY and CDR2 FYNNEI. The CDR3 has 14 amino acids. J gave up 0 bases and V 7 bases, and 2 bases lay outside the gene matches. In DNA, the CDR3 is TGTGCCAGCAAGCGGGGACCGAACACCGGGGAGCTGTTTTTT. Its translation is CASKRGPNTGELFF.

This CDR3 is CASSERGEDGTEAFF. CDR3 sequence (DNA): TGTGCCAGCAGTGAACGGGGGGAGGACGGCACTGAAGCTTTCTTT. The rearrangement links TRBV6-1 to TRBJ1-1; the D gene is possibly TRBD1 (5 bases). The CDR3 is 15 residues long. V gave up 2 bases and J gave up 4 bases, with 14 bases separating them. Germline V lookup: CDR1 MNHNS, CDR2 SASEGT.

The J gene is TRBJ2-5, the V gene TRBV7-2; D unresolved. The ends were cut back, 4 bases at V and 5 bases at J, with 8 bases in the middle. The CDR3 runs 12 residues. The germline CDR1 and CDR2 sequences are SGHTA and FQGNSA. The CDR3 protein is CASSWARETQYF. The DNA of the CDR3 is TGTGCCAGCAGCTGGGCTCGGGAGACCCAGTACTTC.

This clone was seen only a few times. The rearrangement links TRBV6-1 to TRBJ2-7; D gene unclear. Germline V lookup: CDR1 MNHNS, CDR2 SASEGT. V lost 6 bases, J lost 1 base, and 13 bases lay in between. This CDR3 contains 14 residues. CDR3 bases: TGTGCCAGCAGCGACGGCCGGCGATCCTACGAGCAGTACTTC. Translation: CASSDGRRSYEQYF.

The table lists this clone with a count of one. The J gene is TRBJ1-5, the V gene TRBV30, with 7 bases identical to TRBD1. J was trimmed by 3 bases and V by 1 base; bases with no gene match: 6. This CDR3 is built from 15 residues. Per the germline V gene, CDR1 is GTSNPN and CDR2 is SVGIG (reference sequence). In DNA, the CDR3 is TGTGCCTGGAGTGGACCGGGACAGAACAATCAGCCCCAGCATTTT. It is translated as CAWSGPGQNNQPQHF.

This clone showed up just once. The V call is TRBV4-3, the J call TRBJ2-7; 7 bases are shared with TRBD2. Per germline, CDR1 LGHNA and CDR2 YSLEER. CDR3 size: 18 residues. V was pared by 0 bases and J by 6 bases, with 17 bases of the junction left unmatched. This chain's CDR3 is CASSQDLGGSVSAGEQYV. The CDR3 region has the DNA TGCGCCAGCAGCCAAGATCTCGGCGGGAGTGTCTCTGCTGGCGAGCAGTACGTC.

The chain is built from TRBV18 and TRBJ1-2; D unresolved. Germline CDR1 and CDR2: KGHSH and LQKENI. The CDR3 extends over 16 amino acids. Trimming took 3 bases from V and 2 from J, leaving 16 bases between them. CDR3 bases: TGTGCCAGCTCACCGACGCCTCCGGACTCGAACTATGGCTACACCTTC. Translating gives CASSPTPPDSNYGYTF.